The 2 T cell receptor beta chains below were found in one sample sequenced in a study of OX40 agonist ivuxolimab in advanced cancers. Libraries were prepared by immunoSEQ multiplex PCR; TCRdb keeps only in-frame clonotypes and omits some of them. The table records around 26,000 clones, approximately 90% of them present only once. The sequenced sample was CD4+ or CD8+ T cells sorted from blood, obtained in a trial of the OX40 agonist ivuxolimab. All receptors come from an adult with an advanced solid tumor such as melanoma, head and neck, liver or kidney cancer.

The chain employs TRBV28 and TRBJ1-1; D gene ambiguous. Germline V gene lookup returns CDR1 MDHEN and CDR2 SYDVKM. The CDR3 runs 14 residues. Between the trimmed V and J ends, which lost 7 bases and 7 bases, there was a span of 19 bases. CDR3 residues: CASNLGRSRREAFF. The DNA for the CDR3 is TGTGCCAGCAACCTCGGACGCTCAAGACGTGAAGCTTTCTTT.

V is TRBV27 and J is TRBJ2-1, with D possibly matching TRBD2 (7 bases). CDR3 length equals 14 residues. Germline lookup yields CDR1 MNHEY and CDR2 SMNVEV (reference sequence). V was pared by 3 bases and J by 6 bases, with 12 bases between. CDR3 amino acids: CASSFLGGANEQFF. The DNA for the CDR3 is TGTGCCAGCAGTTTTCTGGGGGGGGCCAATGAGCAGTTCTTC.